This T cell receptor (beta chain) is from a study of STAT3 mutations in large granular lymphocyte leukemia. About the study: Roughly 42% of treated T-LGLL patients showed hematologic response to immunosuppression. Overall study findings and caveats: At least one immunodominant TCR beta clonotype appeared in every T-cell large granular lymphocyte leukemia patient. After therapy, about 35% of the 18 patients switched clonotypes, all new clones STAT3 wild type. A small but highly pathogenic clone may have been missed.

The CDR3 extends over 17 amino acids. CDR1 and CDR2 (germline): SQVTM, ANQGSEA. V lost 6 bases to trimming and J lost 4 bases; unmatched junction nucleotides: 19. By sample share, this clone is large (0.1 to 1%). Its antigen is undetermined. Sequencing was performed with immunoSEQ multiplex PCR; in TCRdb, only in-frame clones are kept and a portion is missing. This table holds several thousand clones, just under 35% found once. This receptor was identified in a woman aged 35 to 49 with T-cell large granular lymphocyte leukemia. Some clones in this sample may be carry-over from other donors' samples. The sequenced sample consisted of peripheral blood mononuclear cells. The chain is built from TRBV29-1 and TRBJ2-5, with 8 bases matching TRBD2. Written as DNA, the CDR3 is TGCAGCGTGGCGAGGGTGTGGAGCGGGAGTGAGGGAGAGACCCAGTACTTC. Its translation is CSVARVWSGSEGETQYF.